These 9 T cell receptor beta chains were sequenced from one sample in a study of CD8+ T cells in alopecia areata. The sequencing template was cDNA reverse transcribed from extracted RNA. Profiled with immunoSEQ multiplex PCR; TCRdb holds only in-frame clones, not every one. This table holds roughly 200,000 clones, more than 60% found once. Sequenced here: CD4+ T cells sorted from blood, sampled at week 0. The receptors were gathered from a human donor with alopecia areata.

The gene calls are TRBV7-2 and TRBJ2-3; D unclear. This CDR3 has 15 residues. The germline V and J ends were trimmed by 7 bases and 0 bases, with 14 bases remaining between them. Germline V gene data show CDR1 as SGHTA and CDR2 as FQGNSA. The CDR3 is CASTRRGYSTDTQYF. CDR3 nucleotides: TGTGCCAGCACCCGCCGTGGATATAGCACAGATACGCAGTATTTT.

This clone turned up a few times. The V gene is TRBV5-1, the J gene TRBJ1-2; 7 bases fit TRBD1. The CDR3 length is 15 residues. Germline loops: CDR1 SGHRS, CDR2 YFSETQ. J lost 2 bases, V lost 4 bases, and 8 bases had no gene match. The CDR3 spells CASSPGQPLNYGYTF. The CDR3 region has the DNA TGCGCCAGCAGCCCGGGACAGCCTTTGAACTATGGCTACACCTTC. Full variable domain (remainder filled in from reference TRBV5-1 and TRBJ1-2): KAGVTQTPRYLIKTRGQQVTLSCSPISGHRSVSWYQQTPGQGLQFLFEYFSETQRNKGNFPGRFSGRQFSNSRSEMNVSTLELGDSALYLCASSPGQPLNYGYTFGSGTRLTVV.

V gene TRBV25-1 combines with J gene TRBJ2-3; perhaps TRBD2 as D (5 bases). The germline CDR1 and CDR2 sequences are MGHDK and SYGVNS. The CDR3 has 13 residues. V was trimmed by 4 bases and J by 8 bases, leaving 13 bases between them. CDR3 amino acids: CASSGYRLPTQYF. In DNA form, the CDR3 reads TGTGCCAGCAGTGGATACCGACTACCTACGCAGTATTTT.

V gene TRBV19 combines with J gene TRBJ2-5; D not certain. The V gene lost 5 bases and the J gene lost 5 bases, with 12 bases spanning the gap. Germline assignment: CDR1 LNHDA and CDR2 SQIVND (reference sequence). The CDR3 is 13 residues long. For the CDR3, the DNA is TGTGCCAGTAGTCGCGGACCGGAGGAGACCCAGTACTTC. Amino acid sequence: CASSRGPEETQYF.

The chain has TRBV29-1 and TRBJ1-2; possibly TRBD1 for D (6 bases). The CDR3 consists of 12 residues. The germline CDR1 and CDR2 sequences are SQVTM and ANQGSEA. V lost 6 bases, J lost 7 bases, and 15 bases lay in between. The CDR3 is CSVTTGSSGYTF. The CDR3, as DNA: TGCAGCGTGACGACAGGTTCGAGTGGCTACACCTTC.

The chain couples TRBV6-6 to TRBJ1-2, with a weak D call TRBD1 (5 bases). The CDR3 sequence is 13 residues long. Trimming left V 2 bases short and J 8 bases short, with 12 bases between. CDR1 and CDR2 (germline): MNHNY, SVGAGI (reference sequence). The CDR3, as DNA: TGTGCCAGCAGTTACGAGGGGTCGGGCGGCTACACCTTC. It encodes CASSYEGSGGYTF.

This clone was found many times. The J gene is TRBJ2-5, the V gene TRBV5-5; 10 bases map to TRBD1. Germline CDR1 and CDR2: SGHKS and YYEKEE (reference sequence). This CDR3 spans 16 amino acids. V shed 2 bases, J shed 0 bases, and the junction held 4 bases outside the gene matches. CDR3 sequence (DNA): TGTGCCAGCAGCTTTGGGGACAGGGGAAACCAAGAGACCCAGTACTTC. This encodes CASSFGDRGNQETQYF.

V is TRBV30 and J is TRBJ1-2; maybe TRBD1 (5 bases). This CDR3 has 12 residues. V was cut by 4 bases and J by 4 bases, with 10 bases left in between. CDR1 GTSNPN and CDR2 SVGIG come from the germline V gene (reference sequence). The CDR3 sequence: CAWIRGVYGYTF. The CDR3 coding sequence is TGTGCCTGGATTAGGGGTGTCTATGGCTACACCTTC.

The rearrangement links TRBV28 to TRBJ1-1, with 8 nucleotides matching TRBD1. Germline V CDR1 and CDR2: MDHEN, SYDVKM. V was clipped by 1 base and J by 8 bases; unmatched bases: 3. This CDR3 is built from 13 residues. CDR3 loop: CASSLFAGGEAFF. The DNA of the CDR3 is TGTGCCAGCAGTTTATTCGCAGGGGGCGAAGCTTTCTTT.